This TCR beta chain was documented in a study of beta chain features in type 1 diabetes. The overall study: Examination covered roughly 100,000,000 sorted cells spanning all samples. Overall study results and limits: Overrepresentation of cells with high TCR expression could result from cDNA sequencing. Among all four CD4+ subsets, Type 1 diabetes patients had TCRB CDR3s that were moderately but significantly shorter. Shorter templates might be favored by PCR, equally in patients and controls.

Expressed TCRB transcripts were sequenced, since all the RNA that had been isolated was reverse transcribed. The repertoire was sequenced with immunoSEQ multiplex PCR; TCRdb's copy has only in-frame clones and lacks some. The data show some 230,000 clones, around 10% seen once. Between the trimmed V and J ends, which lost 6 bases and 2 bases, there was a span of 14 bases. The CDR3 totals 15 residues. Germline V gene data show CDR1 as SGHDN and CDR2 as FVKESK. On this clone: Its cognate antigen is unknown.

The chain couples TRBV14 to TRBJ2-1, with D perhaps matching TRBD1 (5 bases). Sequenced: naive CD4+ T cells from blood. This TCR was sampled from a woman younger than 30 in good health. The CDR3 DNA is TGTGCCAGCAGTCGTAGGGGCGGTCCCTACAATGAGCAGTTCTTC. Translation gives CASSRRGGPYNEQFF.